This passage covers 17 T cell receptor beta chains from one sample sequenced in a study of CD8 T cells in Susac syndrome. An input of 0.5 to 1 ug of RNA was subjected to reverse transcription using random hexamers. TCRdb fed the immunoSEQ multiplex PCR reads into MiXCR, producing one record per CDR3 protein. The sample includes about 47,000 distinct CDR3 sequences, about 92% of them seen just once. Sequenced: CD8+ T cells from PBMCs. The receptor set was obtained from a human donor in good health.

The chain is built from TRBV7-2 and TRBJ1-2; D is unresolved. Germline V gene sequence: CDR1 SGHTA, CDR2 FQGNSA. V shed 5 bases and J shed 7 bases, with 8 bases lying between them. The CDR3 has 11 amino acids. CDR3 in amino acids: CASSPGLGYTF. The CDR3 bases are TGTGCCAGCAGCCCGGGTCTTGGCTACACCTTC. The full variable domain, its missing parts supplied by reference TRBV7-2 and TRBJ1-2, is GAGVSQSPSNKVTEKGKDVELRCDPISGHTALYWYRQSLGQGLEFLIYFQGNSAPDKSGLPSDRFSAERTGGSVSTLTIQRTQQEDSAVYLCASSPGLGYTFGSGTRLTVV.

The chain joins TRBV6-1 to TRBJ2-1; 12 nucleotides align to TRBD2. J gave up 1 base and V 4 bases, and 8 bases lay outside the gene matches. The CDR3 loop spans 18 amino acids. Per the germline V gene, CDR1 is MNHNS and CDR2 is SASEGT. The CDR3 loop reads CASSGTSGDTKSYNEQFF. The CDR3 bases are TGTGCCAGCAGTGGGACTAGCGGGGATACGAAGTCCTACAATGAGCAGTTCTTC.

The V call is TRBV7-8, the J call TRBJ2-5, with a possible D match to TRBD1 (6 bases). The CDR3 is 15 residues long. V lost 5 bases, J lost 1 base, and 14 bases lay in between. Germline V CDR1 and CDR2: SGHVS, FQNEAQ. The CDR3 loop is CASSPSQGLQETQYF. The CDR3 bases are TGTGCCAGCAGCCCCTCACAGGGCCTCCAAGAGACCCAGTACTTC.

This clonotype was observed once. The chain links TRBV5-4 to TRBJ2-7; D might be TRBD2 (5 bases). CDR3 length equals 14 residues. Germline lookup yields CDR1 SGHNT and CDR2 YYREEE (reference sequence). Trimming left V 0 bases short and J 3 bases short, with 10 bases between. This CDR3 reads CASSLAGRGYEQYF. DNA of the CDR3: TGTGCCAGCAGCTTGGCCGGACGGGGCTACGAGCAGTACTTC.

The V call is TRBV6-6, the J call TRBJ1-2; D remains unclear. V was shortened by 11 bases and J by 4 bases, with 17 bases between the two germline ends. This CDR3 is built from 13 residues. CDR1 is MNHNY and CDR2 is SVGAGI in the germline V gene (reference sequence). Here the CDR3 reads CALGGKRVYGYTF. The CDR3 DNA sequence: TGTGCCCTAGGAGGGAAGAGAGTCTATGGCTACACCTTC.

The J gene is TRBJ2-1, the V gene TRBV2, with 10 bases lining up with TRBD2. The CDR3 spans 17 residues. J gave up 6 bases and V 5 bases, and 13 bases lay outside the gene matches. The V gene's germline CDR1 is SNHLY and CDR2 FYNNEI. Here the CDR3 reads CASSFSSGRAGGNEQFF. CDR3 in DNA: TGTGCCAGCAGTTTCTCGAGCGGGAGGGCCGGGGGCAATGAGCAGTTCTTC.

This clonotype was seen a handful of times. The V call is TRBV6-1, the J call TRBJ2-3; 7 bases map to TRBD2. Germline values: CDR1 MNHNS, CDR2 SASEGT. V lost 10 bases to trimming and J lost 5 bases; unmatched junction nucleotides: 15. This CDR3 is 15 amino acids long. Written as DNA, the CDR3 is TGTGCCATCAGCCTTCTGGGTCCTAGCGGAGATACGCAGTATTTT. It is translated as CAISLLGPSGDTQYF.

This clonotype was recorded a few times. The CDR3 bases are TGTGCCAGCAGCTCAGGACTAGCGGGCACCGAATCGGCCATTCAGTACTTC. Protein sequence: CASSSGLAGTESAIQYF. V gene TRBV13 combines with J gene TRBJ2-4; 11 bases line up with TRBD2. CDR1 PRHDT and CDR2 FYEKMQ come from the germline V gene (reference sequence). The V segment lost 4 bases and the J segment 9 bases; nucleotides outside the gene matches: 14. There are 17 residues in the CDR3.

The V and J genes are TRBV7-9 and TRBJ1-2, with 9 bases lining up with TRBD1. Germline V lookup: CDR1 SEHNR, CDR2 FQNEAQ (reference sequence). This CDR3 has 15 amino acids. The trim removed 0 bases at V and 9 bases at J, leaving 8 bases unmatched. CDR3 nucleotide sequence: TGTGCCAGCAGCTTAGCCCCACAGGGGGCCGAAAGCTACACCTTC. This encodes CASSLAPQGAESYTF.

The CDR3 loop reads CASSSGGLTEAFF. For the CDR3, the DNA is TGTGCCAGCAGCTCAGGGGGCCTCACTGAAGCTTTCTTT. The chain has TRBV13 and TRBJ1-1; 8 nucleotides line up with TRBD1. Germline V gene data show CDR1 as PRHDT and CDR2 as FYEKMQ (reference sequence). The CDR3 is 13 amino acids. Trimming took 4 bases from V and 4 from J; bases not matched to a gene: 2.

The chain links TRBV6-2 or TRBV6-3 to TRBJ2-7; no firm D call. The CDR3 is made up of 15 amino acids. Germline V gene data show CDR1 as MNHEY and CDR2 as SVGEGT. V was shortened by 2 bases and J by 2 bases, with 13 bases between the two germline ends. The chain's CDR3 is CASSYPAGGTYEQYF. CDR3 bases: TGTGCCAGCAGTTACCCGGCCGGCGGAACCTACGAGCAGTACTTC.

The chain recombines TRBV15 with TRBJ2-3; TRBD2 matches at 8 bases. Trimming removed 2 bases from V and 10 bases from J; junction bases left unmatched: 2. The CDR3 sequence is 12 residues long. CDR1 is LNHNV, CDR2 YYDKDF, per germline (reference sequence). CDR3 protein: CATSRTSGAQYF. Here the CDR3 DNA reads TGTGCCACCAGCAGAACTAGCGGCGCGCAGTATTTT.

The CDR3: CATVGRVEEKLFF. CDR3 nucleotide sequence: TGTGCCACCGTCGGGAGGGTTGAAGAAAAACTGTTTTTT. This chain uses TRBV6-2 or TRBV6-3 with TRBJ1-4; D is ambiguous. Trimming shortened V by 10 bases and J by 8 bases, and 17 bases separated the two germline ends. This CDR3 is 13 amino acids long. Germline V gene sequence: CDR1 MNHEY, CDR2 SVGEGT.

The rearrangement links TRBV5-6 to TRBJ2-7, with 7 bases fitting TRBD1. Trimming at V came to 4 bases and at J to 3 bases, leaving 7 bases not matched to a gene. The CDR3 length is 14 residues. The germline gives CDR1 SGHDT, CDR2 YYEEEE. CDR3 coding DNA: TGTGCCAGCAGCCCACAGGGGTCCCTCTACGAGCAGTACTTC. Its translation: CASSPQGSLYEQYF. Based on the CDR3 plus reference TRBV5-6 and TRBJ2-7, the full variable domain is DAGVTQSPTHLIKTRGQQVTLRCSPKSGHDTVSWYQQALGQGPQFIFQYYEEEERQRGNFPDRFSGHQFPNYSSELNVNALLLGDSALYLCASSPQGSLYEQYFGPGTRLTVT.

V usage is TRBV6-2 or TRBV6-3 and J usage is TRBJ2-1, with 8 positions matching TRBD1. With V trimmed by 6 bases and J by 0 bases, 4 bases remained unmatched. Germline V gene lookup returns CDR1 MNHEY and CDR2 SVGEGT. This CDR3 comprises 15 residues. DNA of the CDR3: TGTGCCAGCAGGCGACAGGGGAGCTCCTACAATGAGCAGTTCTTC. It yields the protein CASRRQGSSYNEQFF.

This rearrangement joins TRBV12-5 to TRBJ1-1; 9 bases map to TRBD1. This CDR3 comprises 18 residues. J was trimmed by 2 bases and V by 2 bases; bases with no gene match: 12. Per the germline V gene, CDR1 is LGHNT and CDR2 is FRNRAP. DNA of the CDR3: TGTGCTAGTGGTTTGCCCTTGGCTCGGACAGGGGTTAACACTGAAGCTTTCTTT. This codes for CASGLPLARTGVNTEAFF.

This sequence joins TRBV6-5 and TRBJ2-3; D is possibly TRBD2 (5 bases). With 0 bases removed from V and 0 bases from J, the gap between germline ends came to 13 bases. The CDR3 covers 17 residues. Germline CDR1 is MNHEY and CDR2 is SVGAGI. As DNA, the CDR3 is TGTGCCAGCAGTTACTCGAAACGGGGTCTCAGCACAGATACGCAGTATTTT. Protein product: CASSYSKRGLSTDTQYF.